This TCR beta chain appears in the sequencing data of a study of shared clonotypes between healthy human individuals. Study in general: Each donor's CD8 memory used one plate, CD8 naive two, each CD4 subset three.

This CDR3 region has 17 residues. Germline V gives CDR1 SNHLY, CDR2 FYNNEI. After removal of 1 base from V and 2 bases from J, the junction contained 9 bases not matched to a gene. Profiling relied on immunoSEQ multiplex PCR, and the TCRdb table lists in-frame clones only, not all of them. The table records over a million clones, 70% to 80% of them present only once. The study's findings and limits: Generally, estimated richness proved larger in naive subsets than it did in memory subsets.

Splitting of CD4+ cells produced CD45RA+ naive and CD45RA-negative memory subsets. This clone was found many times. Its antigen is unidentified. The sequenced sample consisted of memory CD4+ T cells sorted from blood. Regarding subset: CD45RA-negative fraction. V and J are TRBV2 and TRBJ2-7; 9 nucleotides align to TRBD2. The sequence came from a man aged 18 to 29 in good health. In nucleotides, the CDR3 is TGTGCCAGCAGTGAAGATCCGAGCGGGAGGATTGCCTACGAGCAGTACTTC. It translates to CASSEDPSGRIAYEQYF.